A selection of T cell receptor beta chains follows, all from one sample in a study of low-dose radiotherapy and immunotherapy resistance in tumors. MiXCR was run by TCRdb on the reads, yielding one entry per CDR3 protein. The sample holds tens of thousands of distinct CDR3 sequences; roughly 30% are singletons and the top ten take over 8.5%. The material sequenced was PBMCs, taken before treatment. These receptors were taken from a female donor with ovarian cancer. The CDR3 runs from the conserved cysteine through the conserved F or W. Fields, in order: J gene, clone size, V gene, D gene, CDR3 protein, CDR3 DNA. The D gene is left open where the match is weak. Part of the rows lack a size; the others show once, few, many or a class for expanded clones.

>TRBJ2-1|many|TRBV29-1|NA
CSVGLGSSYNEQFF
TGCAGCGTTGGTCTGGGGAGCTCCTACAATGAGCAGTTCTTC
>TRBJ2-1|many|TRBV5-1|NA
CASSLSLGNEQFF
TGCGCCAGCAGCCTCTCCTTGGGGAATGAGCAGTTCTTC
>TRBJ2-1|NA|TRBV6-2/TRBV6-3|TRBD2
CASTISWRGTHNEQFF
TGTGCCAGCACCATAAGCTGGCGGGGGACCCACAATGAGCAGTTCTTC
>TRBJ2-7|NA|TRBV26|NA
CASSRKTGPYEQYF
TGTGCCAGCAGCCGCAAGACAGGGCCCTACGAGCAGTACTTC
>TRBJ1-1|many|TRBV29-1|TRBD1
CSARASGGLNTEAFF
TGCAGCGCCAGGGCCTCAGGGGGTTTGAACACTGAAGCTTTCTTT
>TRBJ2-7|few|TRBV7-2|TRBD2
CASSAGLAVEQYF
TGTGCCAGCAGCGCGGGACTAGCGGTCGAGCAGTACTTC
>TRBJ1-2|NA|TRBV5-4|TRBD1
CASSPRVQGERGYTF
TGTGCCAGCAGCCCGCGGGTGCAGGGGGAACGTGGCTACACCTTC
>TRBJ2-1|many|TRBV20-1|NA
CSASYATNEQFF
TGCAGTGCTAGTTATGCGACTAATGAGCAGTTCTTC
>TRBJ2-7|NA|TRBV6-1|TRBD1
CASSPRGTGNSYEQYF
TGTGCCAGCAGTCCCCGCGGGACAGGAAACTCCTACGAGCAGTACTTC
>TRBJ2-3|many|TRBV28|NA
CASSEGGRADTQYF
TGTGCCAGCAGTGAAGGCGGTCGGGCAGATACGCAGTATTTT
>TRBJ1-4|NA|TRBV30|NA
CAWSSGREEKLFF
TGTGCCTGGAGTTCAGGGAGGGAGGAAAAACTGTTTTTT
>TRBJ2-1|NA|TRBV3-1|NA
CASSQVYNEQFF
TGTGCCAGCAGCCAGGTTTACAATGAGCAGTTCTTC
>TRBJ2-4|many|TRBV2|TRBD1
CASSESQGAKNIQYF
TGTGCCAGCAGTGAATCACAGGGGGCCAAAAACATTCAGTACTTC
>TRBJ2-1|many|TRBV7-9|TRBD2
CASSLLAGIGNEQFF
TGTGCCAGCAGCTTGTTAGCGGGAATAGGAAATGAGCAGTTCTTC
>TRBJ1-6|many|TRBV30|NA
CAWRGFRRDNSPLHF
TGTGCCTGGAGAGGTTTTAGAAGGGATAATTCACCCCTCCACTTT
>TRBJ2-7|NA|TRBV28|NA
CASSKNSYEQYF
TGTGCCAGCAGTAAAAACTCCTACGAGCAGTACTTC
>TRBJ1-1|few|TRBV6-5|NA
CASSYTPPDTQGDTEAFF
TGTGCCAGCAGTTACACCCCTCCGGATACCCAGGGAGACACTGAAGCTTTCTTT
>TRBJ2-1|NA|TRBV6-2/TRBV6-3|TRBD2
CASSYSTSGNNEQFF
TGTGCCAGCAGTTACTCGACTAGCGGAAACAATGAGCAGTTCTTC
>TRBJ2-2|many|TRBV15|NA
CATSREGRTGELFF
TGTGCCACCAGCAGAGAGGGGAGGACCGGGGAGCTGTTTTTT
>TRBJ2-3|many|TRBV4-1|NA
CASSHSTGRGTDTQYF
TGCGCCAGCAGCCATTCCACAGGGCGGGGCACAGATACGCAGTATTTT
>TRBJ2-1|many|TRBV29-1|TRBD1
CSVATGTGRNEQFF
TGCAGCGTGGCTACCGGGACAGGGCGGAATGAGCAGTTCTTC
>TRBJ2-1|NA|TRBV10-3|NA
CAISEVLADSSYNEQFF
TGTGCCATCAGTGAGGTCCTAGCGGACAGCTCCTACAATGAGCAGTTCTTC
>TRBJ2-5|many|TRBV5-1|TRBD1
CASSLSQGAVETQYF
TGCGCCAGCAGCTTGTCGCAGGGGGCTGTGGAGACCCAGTACTTC
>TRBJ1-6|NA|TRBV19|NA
CASSIRTVGSYNSPLHF
TGTGCCAGTAGTATTCGGACAGTTGGCTCCTATAATTCACCCCTCCACTTT
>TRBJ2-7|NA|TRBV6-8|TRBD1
CASSGATGALYEQYF
TGTGCCAGCAGTGGAGCGACAGGGGCCCTCTACGAGCAGTACTTC
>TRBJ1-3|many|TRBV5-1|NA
CASSLTGLNSGNTIYF
TGCGCCAGCAGCTTGACCGGGCTGAACTCTGGAAACACCATATATTTT
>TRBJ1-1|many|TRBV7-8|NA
CASSNGGGDEAFF
TGTGCCAGCAGCAACGGTGGGGGCGATGAAGCTTTCTTT
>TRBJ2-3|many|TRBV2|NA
CASRGQISSTDTQYF
TGTGCCAGCCGGGGCCAGATTTCTAGCACAGATACGCAGTATTTT
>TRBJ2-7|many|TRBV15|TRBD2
CATSRTSGDLYEQYF
TGTGCCACCAGTCGGACTAGCGGGGACCTCTACGAGCAGTACTTC
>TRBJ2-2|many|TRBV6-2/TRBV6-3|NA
CASSYLSAGELFF
TGTGCCAGCAGTTACCTCTCCGCCGGGGAGCTGTTTTTT
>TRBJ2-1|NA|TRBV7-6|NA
CASSLGNSGNNEQFF
TGTGCCAGCAGCTTAGGGAATAGCGGCAACAATGAGCAGTTCTTC
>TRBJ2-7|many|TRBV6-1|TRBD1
CASSEVPGQSYEQYF
TGTGCCAGCAGTGAAGTACCGGGACAGTCCTACGAGCAGTACTTC
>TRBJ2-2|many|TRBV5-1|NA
CASSPVHGSSENTGELFF
TGCGCCAGCAGCCCGGTACACGGGTCTAGCGAGAACACCGGGGAGCTGTTTTTT
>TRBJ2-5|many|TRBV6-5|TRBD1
CASSYPTGDGETQYF
TGTGCCAGCAGTTACCCGACAGGGGATGGGGAGACCCAGTACTTC
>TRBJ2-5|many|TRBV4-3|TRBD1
CASSQQGDRATQYF
TGCGCCAGCAGCCAACAAGGGGACAGGGCGACCCAGTACTTC
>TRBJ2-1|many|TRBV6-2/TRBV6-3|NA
CASSYRGGDNEQFF
TGTGCCAGCAGTTATAGAGGAGGAGACAATGAGCAGTTCTTC
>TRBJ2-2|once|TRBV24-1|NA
CATSVTTNTGELFF
TGTGCCACCAGTGTCACCACGAACACCGGGGAGCTGTTTTTT
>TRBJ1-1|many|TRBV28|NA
CASSLNRARGDTEAFF
TGTGCCAGCAGTTTAAACAGGGCTAGAGGGGACACTGAAGCTTTCTTT
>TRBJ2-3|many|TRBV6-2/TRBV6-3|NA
CASSYSKSRDTQYF
TGTGCCAGCAGTTACTCGAAGAGCCGAGATACGCAGTATTTT
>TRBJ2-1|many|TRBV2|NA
CASSEWREQFF
TGTGCCAGCAGTGAATGGCGTGAGCAGTTCTTC
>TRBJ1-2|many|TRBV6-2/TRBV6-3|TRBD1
CASSYRRGYGYTF
TGTGCCAGCAGTTACCGCAGGGGGTATGGCTACACCTTC
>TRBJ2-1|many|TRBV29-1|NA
CSVDRQRNEQFF
TGCAGCGTTGATAGGCAACGCAATGAGCAGTTCTTC
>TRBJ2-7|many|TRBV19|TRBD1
CASSLRTGLQYF
TGTGCCAGTAGTCTTCGGACAGGGCTGCAGTACTTC
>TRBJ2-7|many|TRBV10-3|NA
CAISNPGHPYEQYF
TGTGCCATCAGCAACCCGGGGCATCCCTACGAGCAGTACTTC
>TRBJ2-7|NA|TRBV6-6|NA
CASSYQSNEQYF
TGTGCCAGCAGTTACCAATCCAACGAGCAGTACTTC
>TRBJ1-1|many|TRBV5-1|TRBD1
CASSLSGTGGSEAFF
TGCGCCAGCAGCTTGTCCGGGACAGGGGGGAGTGAAGCTTTCTTT
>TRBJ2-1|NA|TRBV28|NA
CASSLPRGRGRGGEQFF
TGTGCCAGCAGTCTCCCCCGGGGGCGGGGGAGGGGCGGTGAGCAGTTCTTC
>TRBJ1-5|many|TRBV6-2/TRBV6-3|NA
CASSYTGNQPQHF
TGTGCCAGCAGTTACACAGGGAATCAGCCCCAGCATTTT
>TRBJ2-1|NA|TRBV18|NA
CASSPTDKPYNEQFF
TGTGCCAGCTCACCGACAGACAAGCCCTACAATGAGCAGTTCTTC
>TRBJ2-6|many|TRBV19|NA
CASSTPLAISGANVLTF
TGTGCCAGTAGTACCCCACTAGCAATCTCTGGGGCCAACGTCCTGACTTTC
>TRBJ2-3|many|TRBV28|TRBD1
CASSPTGVRGDTQYF
TGTGCCAGCAGTCCGACAGGGGTGAGAGGAGATACGCAGTATTTT
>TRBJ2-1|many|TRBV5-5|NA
CASSLDRGNEQFF
TGTGCCAGCAGCTTGGATAGGGGAAATGAGCAGTTCTTC
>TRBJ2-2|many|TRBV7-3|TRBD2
CASSSLAANTGELFF
TGTGCCAGCAGCTCACTAGCGGCGAACACCGGGGAGCTGTTTTTT
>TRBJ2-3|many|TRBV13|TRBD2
CASSLRTSGTTDTQYF
TGTGCCAGCAGCCTACGGACTAGCGGAACCACAGATACGCAGTATTTT
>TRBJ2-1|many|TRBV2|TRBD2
CASSEASGYNEQFF
TGTGCCAGCAGTGAGGCTAGCGGCTACAATGAGCAGTTCTTC
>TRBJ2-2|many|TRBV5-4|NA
CASSVAGGGTGELFF
TGTGCCAGCAGTGTCGCAGGTGGGGGAACCGGGGAGCTGTTTTTT